This T cell receptor beta chain was captured in a study of blood T cell repertoires in COVID-19. This CDR3 has 12 residues. V was trimmed by 6 bases and J by 1 base, leaving 5 bases between them. CDR1 and CDR2 (germline): ENHRY, SYGVKD. How the authors handled the data: For nucleated cells, counts were estimated from reference gene primer amplification. Libraries were prepared by immunoSEQ multiplex PCR; TCRdb keeps only in-frame clonotypes and omits some of them. The V and J calls and clone size come from that table; D and trimming were worked out from the DNA. The table has about 280,000 clones, approximately 81% seen once.

The sample was PBMCs or T cells enriched from blood (not recorded which). The clonotype was recovered from a woman in her fifties or sixties who had recovered from COVID-19. The chain carries TRBV10-3 and TRBJ2-3; TRBD2 is a possible D gene (5 bases). This CDR3 is CAIRGGTDTQYF. CDR3 nucleotide sequence: TGTGCCATCAGGGGAGGCACAGATACGCAGTATTTT.